The 9 T cell receptor beta chains below were found in one sample sequenced in a study of blood T cell repertoires in COVID-19. Sequenced by immunoSEQ multiplex PCR; TCRdb stores in-frame clones only, minus some. Counted here are roughly 70,000 clones, 86% occurring once; the ten biggest clones make up around 3.9%. The sample consisted of peripheral blood. The receptors shown here come from an older man with active COVID-19.

As concerns this clone: The junction departs from germline at one end; a sequencing error may be responsible. The genes are TRBV7-9 and TRBJ2-1; 8 bases match TRBD2. Germline values: CDR1 SEHNR, CDR2 FQNEAQ (reference sequence). The CDR3 consists of 16 residues. In nucleotides, the CDR3 is TGTGCCAGCAACTTAGGGGTAGCGGGAATGAATAATGAGCAGTTCTTC. Translating it yields CASNLGVAGMNNEQFF.

This clone has a handful of counts. This rearrangement joins TRBV6-6 to TRBJ2-7, with no clear D. This CDR3 region has 15 residues. Germline V gene sequence: CDR1 MNHNY, CDR2 SVGAGI (reference sequence). The germline V and J ends were trimmed by 6 bases and 0 bases, with 15 bases remaining between them. The chain's CDR3 is CASSHHPISSYEQYF. The CDR3 DNA reads TGTGCCAGCAGCCACCATCCCATCAGCTCCTACGAGCAGTACTTC.

This chain uses TRBV3-1 (or the pseudogene TRBV3-2) with TRBJ1-2; no definite D call. The CDR3 runs to 14 residues. V lost 1 base to trimming and J lost 2 bases, with 8 bases between them. Per the germline V gene, CDR1 is LGHDT and CDR2 is YNNKEL (reference sequence). CDR3 region: CASSQGQTNYGYTF. The DNA of the CDR3 is TGTGCCAGCAGCCAAGGACAAACCAACTATGGCTACACCTTC.

The chain links TRBV7-6 to TRBJ2-7, with TRBD2 as a possible D gene (5 bases). The CDR3 contains 12 residues. Trimming removed 3 bases at V and 7 bases at J, with 10 bases between. The germline V gene has CDR1 SGHVS and CDR2 FNYEAQ. The chain's CDR3 is CASSLWSGEQYF. CDR3 in DNA: TGTGCCAGCAGCTTGTGGTCGGGGGAGCAGTACTTC.

This chain links TRBV11-1 with TRBJ2-7, with TRBD2 identical over 11 bases. Germline V lookup: CDR1 SGHAT, CDR2 FQDESV (reference sequence). The V segment lost 5 bases and the J segment 2 bases; nucleotides outside the gene matches: 8. The CDR3 is 16 amino acids. CDR3 coding DNA: TGTGCCAGCAGCCCCTCTAGCGGGAGGCCCCCCTACGAGCAGTACTTC. This translates into CASSPSSGRPPYEQYF.

This clone was counted only a few times. The V call is TRBV5-6, the J call TRBJ1-4; tentatively, D is TRBD1 (6 bases). Trimming shortened V by 4 bases and J by 5 bases, and 21 bases separated the two germline ends. The CDR3 extends over 17 amino acids. In germline, CDR1 is SGHDT, CDR2 YYEEEE. As DNA, the CDR3 is TGTGCCAGCAGCGAGGGGGATCAGGGGTATAGGAATGAAAAACTGTTTTTT. Translation: CASSEGDQGYRNEKLFF.

The chain joins TRBV5-4 to TRBJ2-7, with D perhaps matching TRBD1 (6 bases). This CDR3 region has 13 residues. Germline CDR1 and CDR2: SGHNT and YYREEE (reference sequence). V lost 2 bases and J lost 7, with 13 bases in between. CDR3 loop: CASSLQGSSEQYF. The CDR3 DNA reads TGTGCCAGCAGCTTACAGGGTTCGAGTGAGCAGTACTTC.

This clone has just one count. The chain combines TRBV11-2 with TRBJ2-3, with D maybe TRBD2 (6 bases). The length of the CDR3 is 15 residues. The germline CDR1 and CDR2 sequences are SGHAT and FQNNGV. Trimming pared 1 base from V and 10 bases from J, leaving 18 bases between. The CDR3, as DNA: TGTGCCAGCAGCTTAGGGCTAACGGGACTGGGGTCGCAGTATTTT. Protein sequence: CASSLGLTGLGSQYF.

V and J are TRBV5-1 and TRBJ2-2, with TRBD2 matching over 15 bases. V lost 3 bases to trimming and J lost 4 bases; unmatched junction nucleotides: 7. Germline assignment: CDR1 SGHRS and CDR2 YFSETQ. The CDR3 totals 18 residues. For the CDR3, the DNA is TGCGCCAGCAGCTCCGGACTAGCGGGAGGGCCGAGCACCGGGGAGCTGTTTTTT. It translates to CASSSGLAGGPSTGELFF.